These 31 T cell receptor beta chains share one sample of origin, sequenced in a study of Graves' ophthalmopathy and Graves' hyperthyroidism. Amplification targeted the TCR beta CDR3 regions, with RNA transcripts as the source material. HTBI-primed first-round RT-PCR preceded second-round multiplex PCR. TCRdb itself ran the multiplex PCR reads through MiXCR, one entry per CDR3 protein. The sample includes 560,000 or so distinct CDR3 sequences, approximately 37% seen only once; the top ten take about 4%. The source material was peripheral blood or thyroid tissue (not recorded which). Receptors originate from an adult man with Graves' hyperthyroidism.

This clonotype showed up many times. V usage is TRBV19 and J usage is TRBJ1-1; tentative D call: TRBD1 (6 bases). V was cut by 5 bases and J by 0 bases, with 16 bases left in between. CDR3 length: 16 residues. In germline, CDR1 is LNHDA, CDR2 SQIVND (reference sequence). The CDR3 is CASSPRQDIMNTEAFF. DNA of the CDR3: TGTGCCAGTAGTCCTCGACAGGATATCATGAACACTGAAGCTTTCTTT.

The rearrangement joins TRBV5-1 to TRBJ2-5; D is perhaps TRBD2 (5 bases). V dropped 4 bases and J dropped 5 bases, with 18 bases sitting between them. Per germline, CDR1 SGHRS and CDR2 YFSETQ. This CDR3 contains 15 residues. The CDR3 here is CASSVDGLIGETQYF. The CDR3, as DNA: TGCGCCAGCAGCGTTGACGGACTCATTGGGGAGACCCAGTACTTC.

This clonotype occurred many times. This CDR3 reads CASSLSSGDETQYF. Written as DNA, the CDR3 is TGCGCCAGCAGTTTGAGTTCAGGGGACGAGACCCAGTACTTC. The chain has TRBV10-2 and TRBJ2-5; D might be TRBD1 (6 bases). Trimming took off 5 bases at V and 5 bases at J, with 15 bases between the two ends. The CDR3 has 14 amino acids. From germline, CDR1 is WSHSY and CDR2 SAAADI.

The table lists this clonotype with many counts. The CDR3 DNA follows: TGTGCCAGCAGCTTGGATCCAGGATTGAACACTGAAGCTTTCTTT. It translates to CASSLDPGLNTEAFF. The rearrangement uses TRBV5-6 and TRBJ1-1; D is uncertain. Trimming took 0 bases from V and 0 from J, leaving 9 bases between them. CDR1 and CDR2 (germline): SGHDT, YYEEEE. This CDR3 has 15 amino acids.

This clonotype was detected ten times or more. The chain links TRBV24-1 to TRBJ2-7, with 7 bases aligning to TRBD1. Trimming took 4 bases from V and 2 from J; bases not matched to a gene: 1. Germline CDR1 and CDR2: KGHDR and SFDVKD. The CDR3 is 13 residues long. The CDR3 sequence: CATSETGAYEQYF. CDR3 nucleotides: TGTGCCACCAGTGAAACAGGGGCCTACGAGCAGTACTTC.

Ten or more counts support this clonotype. The chain recombines TRBV12-3 or TRBV12-4 with TRBJ1-1, with 9 bases matching TRBD1. Losses at the gene ends were 6 bases for V and 0 bases for J; bases not matched to a gene: 5. The CDR3 covers 15 residues. The CDR3 nucleotides are TGTGCCAGCAGCCCGACAGGGGGAATGAACACTGAAGCTTTCTTT. Amino acids: CASSPTGGMNTEAFF.

The V call is TRBV7-9, the J call TRBJ2-4; 9 positions agree with TRBD2. The CDR3 sequence is 17 residues long. Germline trimming cut 5 bases from V and 7 bases from J; bases unmatched to any gene: 15. Germline CDR1 is SEHNR and CDR2 is FQNEAQ (reference sequence). The CDR3 loop is CASSPTASGGSPNIQYF. The CDR3 DNA is TGTGCCAGCAGCCCCACCGCCAGCGGGGGGTCCCCCAACATTCAGTACTTC.

Comment on this clonotype: A read error is possible here, since a much larger clone lies one base away. Likely a read error: the CDR3 ends without its conserved phenylalanine or tryptophan. The chain links TRBV14 to TRBJ1-1; D gene uncertain. Germline CDR1 is SGHDN and CDR2 is FVKESK. This CDR3 comprises 13 residues. With 6 bases removed from V and 1 base from J, the gap between germline ends came to 9 bases. Here the CDR3 reads CASSRSGNTEAFS. The CDR3 coding sequence is TGTGCCAGCAGTCGGAGTGGGAACACTGAAGCTTTCTCT.

The V gene is TRBV20-1, the J gene TRBJ2-7; tentative D call: TRBD1 (6 bases). CDR3 length equals 14 residues. Trimming pared 3 bases from V and 7 bases from J, leaving 19 bases between. CDR1 and CDR2 from the germline V gene are DFQATT and SNEGSKA (reference sequence). CDR3 in amino acids: CSARYPNRDNEQYF. DNA of the CDR3: TGCAGTGCTAGGTACCCAAACAGGGATAATGAGCAGTACTTC.

This clonotype was observed many times. The V call is TRBV19, the J call TRBJ2-7, with no clear D. Germline V gene lookup returns CDR1 LNHDA and CDR2 SQIVND (reference sequence). V shed 3 bases and J shed 3 bases, with 9 bases lying between them. This CDR3 region has 13 residues. CDR3 sequence reads: CASSITSSYEQYF. The CDR3 DNA sequence: TGTGCCAGTAGTATTACCAGCAGCTACGAGCAGTACTTC. The variable domain in full, with the rest retrieved from reference TRBV19 and TRBJ2-7, is DGGITQSPKYLFRKEGQNVTLSCEQNLNHDAMYWYRQDPGQGLRLIYYSQIVNDFQKGDIAEGYSVSREKKESFPLTVTSAQKNPTAFYLCASSITSSYEQYFGPGTRLTVT.

With regard to this clonotype: A much larger clone sits a single nucleotide away, making a read error possible. This sequence joins TRBV19 and TRBJ1-5; D might be TRBD1 (5 bases). The length of the CDR3 is 13 residues. Germline CDR1 LNHDA, CDR2 SQIVND (reference sequence). In DNA, the CDR3 is TGTGCCAGTAAGACAGCTAGCGATCAGCCCCAGCATTTT. It translates to CASKTASDQPQHF.

V usage is TRBV11-3 and J usage is TRBJ2-5; D remains ambiguous. The CDR3 length is 14 residues. V dropped 5 bases and J dropped 4 bases, with 14 bases sitting between them. The germline gives CDR1 SGHNT, CDR2 YENEEA. The CDR3 coding sequence is TGTGCCAGCAGCCGAGTTGTCGGCGGAGAGACCCAGTACTTC. This gives the protein CASSRVVGGETQYF.

Worth noting for this clonotype: This sequence may be a read error, since a much larger clone differs from it by one base. The chain couples TRBV10-3 to TRBJ1-1; possibly TRBD1 for D (6 bases). Per germline, CDR1 ENHRY and CDR2 SYGVKD. The CDR3 runs 14 residues. The CDR3 sequence is CASSARTDSTEAFF. The CDR3 DNA sequence: TGTGCCAGCAGTGCCAGGACAGACAGCACTGAAGCTTTCTTT.

The sample holds many counts of this clonotype. This chain uses TRBV14 with TRBJ1-6; 9 bases map to TRBD1. The V gene's germline CDR1 is SGHDN and CDR2 FVKESK. The V segment lost 4 bases and the J segment 10 bases; nucleotides outside the gene matches: 5. The CDR3 contains 14 residues. The chain's CDR3 is CASSPGQGGSPLHF. In nucleotides, the CDR3 is TGTGCCAGCAGCCCGGGACAGGGCGGCTCACCCCTCCACTTT. Complete variable domain (other parts from reference TRBV14 and TRBJ1-6): EAGVTQFPSHSVIEKGQTVTLRCDPISGHDNLYWYRRVMGKEIKFLLHFVKESKQDESGMPNNRFLAERTGGTYSTLKVQPAELEDSGVYFCASSPGQGGSPLHFGNGTRLTVT.

The rearrangement links TRBV7-2 to TRBJ2-7, with D possibly being TRBD1 (6 bases). CDR1 SGHTA and CDR2 FQGNSA come from the germline V gene. The V gene lost 8 bases and the J gene lost 3 bases, with 20 bases spanning the gap. This CDR3 has 15 residues. The CDR3, as DNA: TGTGCCAGCTCACCAAATCAGGGGACATTCTACGAGCAGTACTTC. It yields the protein CASSPNQGTFYEQYF.

By sample fraction, this clonotype is medium-sized. The genes are TRBV7-2 and TRBJ1-1; TRBD1 matches at 8 bases. Germline values: CDR1 SGHTA, CDR2 FQGNSA. The V gene end was trimmed by 5 bases and the J gene end by 5 bases; junction bases not matched to a gene: 10. This CDR3 is 15 amino acids long. DNA of the CDR3: TGTGCCAGCAGCACCTATACAGGGGGAGAGACTGAAGCTTTCTTT. Residues: CASSTYTGGETEAFF.

In this sample, this clonotype turned up once. The chain links TRBV12-5 to TRBJ1-1; no clear D. Trimming stripped 4 bases from V and 2 bases from J, with 14 bases between. CDR1 is LGHNT and CDR2 is FRNRAP in the germline V gene. CDR3 length equals 15 residues. The CDR3 nucleotides are TGTGCTAGTGGTTGGCTGGACCACCTAAACACTGAAGCTTTCTTT. This sequence encodes CASGWLDHLNTEAFF.

The chain combines TRBV11-1 with TRBJ2-3, with D unresolved. Germline-derived CDR1 and CDR2 are SGHAT and FQDESV (reference sequence). This CDR3 has 14 amino acids. V lost 5 bases to trimming and J lost 2 bases, with 11 bases between them. CDR3 region: CASSHTNPTDTQYF. Here the CDR3 DNA reads TGTGCCAGCAGCCACACGAACCCCACAGATACGCAGTATTTT.

The chain is built from TRBV7-9 and TRBJ1-5; tentative D call: TRBD1 (6 bases). The CDR3 totals 15 residues. CDR1 and CDR2 from the germline V gene are SEHNR and FQNEAQ (reference sequence). The V gene lost 2 bases and the J gene lost 4 bases, with 12 bases spanning the gap. This chain's CDR3 is CASSLPGTLNQPQHF. The CDR3 nucleotides read TGTGCCAGCAGCTTACCCGGGACACTAAATCAGCCCCAGCATTTT.

This clonotype has more than one count but fewer than ten. The gene calls are TRBV13 and TRBJ1-6; 7 nucleotides line up with TRBD1. The CDR3 runs 16 residues. CDR1 is PRHDT, CDR2 FYEKMQ, per germline (reference sequence). With 8 bases clipped from V and 8 bases from J, the junction kept 15 bases outside the gene matches. The CDR3 DNA reads TGTGCCAGCTCCCCCGGACAGGCGGGGATAGATTCACCCCTCCACTTT. Amino acid sequence: CASSPGQAGIDSPLHF.

This clonotype was picked up many times. The rearrangement joins TRBV7-9 to TRBJ1-1; D gene unclear. The CDR3 is 15 amino acids. V gave up 4 bases and J gave up 7 bases, with 19 bases separating them. Germline lookup yields CDR1 SEHNR and CDR2 FQNEAQ (reference sequence). The CDR3, as DNA: TGTGCCAGCAGCTCACGCGACCCTCGGACCAGTGAAGCTTTCTTT. Amino acids: CASSSRDPRTSEAFF.

This clonotype was observed at least ten times. The chain is built from TRBV5-1 and TRBJ1-2, with 9 bases matching TRBD1. The CDR3 has 14 residues. V was pared by 6 bases and J by 4 bases, with 7 bases of the junction left unmatched. Germline V gene lookup returns CDR1 SGHRS and CDR2 YFSETQ. This CDR3 reads CASTIPGQGYGYTF. The CDR3 nucleotides read TGCGCCAGCACCATCCCGGGACAGGGCTATGGCTACACCTTC.

The chain couples TRBV2 to TRBJ2-7; D is possibly TRBD1 or TRBD2 (5 bases each). CDR1 and CDR2 (germline): SNHLY, FYNNEI. The CDR3 sequence is 17 residues long. Trimming removed 8 bases at V and 2 bases at J, with 25 bases between. Here the CDR3 DNA reads TGTGCCAGCTCACCATGGGGGTTCGGGACGCCGACCTACGAGCAGTACTTC. Protein: CASSPWGFGTPTYEQYF.

In its sample, this clonotype was seen many times. The chain couples TRBV4-1 to TRBJ1-2; possible D gene TRBD1, 6 bases. Trimming removed 0 bases from V and 4 bases from J, with 12 bases in between. Germline CDR1 and CDR2: MGHRA and YSYEKL. The length of the CDR3 is 15 residues. CDR3 in DNA: TGCGCCAGCAGCCAAGATCAGGGGCGCGCCTATGGCTACACCTTC. It is translated as CASSQDQGRAYGYTF.

There are many counts of this clonotype. The V gene is TRBV6-5, the J gene TRBJ2-7, with a tentative D call TRBD2 (7 bases). The CDR3 covers 13 residues. Trimming removed 2 bases from V and 7 bases from J, with 12 bases in between. Germline CDR1 reads MNHEY; CDR2 reads SVGAGI. The CDR3 DNA reads as TGTGCCAGCAGTTACAGTAGGGGGGGAGAGCAGTACTTC. As protein: CASSYSRGGEQYF.

This clonotype was recorded at least ten times. The rearrangement joins TRBV10-2 to TRBJ1-4; D is possibly TRBD1 (5 bases). The CDR3 is 14 amino acids. Looked up from germline, CDR1 is WSHSY and CDR2 is SAAADI. Deletions cut 5 bases from V and 2 bases from J, with 9 bases between. CDR3 sequence reads: CASSPGPTNEKLFF. As DNA, the CDR3 is TGCGCCAGCAGTCCAGGGCCCACTAATGAAAAACTGTTTTTT.

This clonotype was observed many times. Here the CDR3 omits its conserved ending phenylalanine or tryptophan, so a read error is the likely source. This chain links TRBV20-1 with TRBJ1-6; D is unclear. Germline V gene data show CDR1 as DFQATT and CDR2 as SNEGSKA (reference sequence). There are 13 residues in the CDR3. Trimming left V 2 bases short and J 7 bases short, with 9 bases between. CDR3 protein: CSARSSDNSPLHL. In nucleotides, the CDR3 is TGCAGTGCTAGATCCAGTGACAATTCACCCCTCCACCTT.

This clonotype was detected ten times or more. This sequence joins TRBV10-2 and TRBJ2-5; TRBD2 matches 13 bases. The V segment lost 6 bases and the J segment 8 bases; nucleotides outside the gene matches: 6. Germline lookup yields CDR1 WSHSY and CDR2 SAAADI. The CDR3 length is 14 residues. The CDR3 spells CASSGLAGAGTQYF. The CDR3 bases are TGCGCCAGCAGCGGACTAGCGGGGGCGGGAACCCAGTACTTC.

This chain links TRBV7-8 with TRBJ2-3; the D is unclear. Deletions cut 3 bases from V and 2 bases from J, with 9 bases between. The CDR3 totals 14 residues. From germline, CDR1 is SGHVS and CDR2 FQNEAQ. This chain's CDR3 is CASSLSEATDTQYF. The DNA of the CDR3 is TGTGCCAGCAGCTTGAGTGAAGCCACAGATACGCAGTATTTT.

The chain recombines TRBV9 with TRBJ1-3, with TRBD1 matching 7 bases. Germline values: CDR1 SGDLS, CDR2 YYNGEE. The V gene end was trimmed by 3 bases and the J gene end by 7 bases; junction bases not matched to a gene: 10. This CDR3 region has 15 residues. The CDR3 nucleotides read TGTGCCAGCAGCGCAACAGGGGCTCAGTGGAACACCATATATTTT. Translated, it gives CASSATGAQWNTIYF.

Worth noting for this clonotype: No conserved phenylalanine or tryptophan is present at the end of the CDR3, so a read error is the likely explanation. The V gene is TRBV12-3 or TRBV12-4, the J gene TRBJ1-3; unclear D gene. CDR3 length: 16 residues. V was shortened by 0 bases and J by 2 bases, with 11 bases between the two germline ends. CDR3 region: CASSLAGGITGNTIYL. The CDR3 nucleotides read TGTGCCAGCAGTTTAGCGGGAGGGATCACTGGAAACACCATATATCTT.